The following is a T cell receptor (beta chain) sequence with its context. The record originates from a study of T cells expressing NK-cell markers. TCRdb re-called the 5' RACE reads; one entry per CDR3 protein, DNA not given. This table lists about 460,000 distinct CDR3 sequences. In germline, CDR1 is DFQATT, CDR2 SNEGSKA (reference sequence). The length of the CDR3 is 16 residues. Sequenced: blood T cells: a sorted CD56 or NKG2C T cell subset, CD4+ or CD8+ T cells, or bulk PBMC T cells (not recorded which). This sequence originates from a woman in her fifties or sixties in good health. The gene calls are TRBV20-1 and TRBJ2-1; TCRdb gives TRBD2 as the D gene, but with no DNA this cannot be confirmed. The CDR3 sequence is CSAPTSGPRYGNEQFF.